Detailed here is one T cell receptor beta chain. This sample stems from a study of blood T cell repertoires in COVID-19. Study as a whole: PBMCs, B-cell-depleted T cells, or T cells were the source of the cDNA or gDNA that made up the material.

The CDR3 sequence is 16 residues long. Germline CDR1 is SGHDT and CDR2 is YYEEEE. Trimming pared 0 bases from V and 6 bases from J, leaving 18 bases between. As originally analysed: Quantification of nucleated cells was approximated via reference gene primer amplification. Method: immunoSEQ multiplex PCR; TCRdb's copy keeps in-frame clones and lacks some. The DNA was the basis for D and trimming; V, J and clone size are from that table. The sample consists of about 250,000 clones, approximately 90% of them appearing once. This clonotype was obtained from a man aged 18 to 30 with active or convalescent COVID-19. The rearrangement links TRBV5-6 to TRBJ1-1; D might be TRBD1 (6 bases). Input material: peripheral blood. The CDR3 coding sequence is TGTGCCAGCAGCTTGGCTACAGGGCGGGTTTCGGCTGAAGCTTTCTTT. Translation gives CASSLATGRVSAEAFF.